This T cell receptor beta chain was identified during a study of regulatory T cells in long-lasting Graves disease. At the level of the study: Patients newly diagnosed with Graves' had been on antithyroid drugs for under 3 months. Overall study results and limits: Those with persistent disease had in common more public clonotypes (2,741) than new patients (around 910).

Trimming took 1 base from V and 5 from J, leaving 8 bases between them. The CDR3 runs 13 residues. CDR1 is SGHAT, CDR2 FQNNGV, per germline. Investigators prepared the TCR beta libraries by applying iRepertoire HTBI primers and Arm-PCR of CDR3 regions. Authors' methods: Among the samples, 62 TRBV and more than twelve TRBJ segments were identified. A single record per CDR3 protein comes from TCRdb applying MiXCR to the multiplex PCR reads. TCRdb, rather than the study authors, made the V and J calls. The data contain roughly 610,000 distinct CDR3 sequences, 15% to 20% of them singletons. This clonotype was seen many times. What it recognizes is unknown. Sample time point: newly diagnosed GD, antithyroid drugs for less than 3 months. Extracted RNA from PBMCs served as the source of the TCR library. The same sample was also studied in work on T cells in Graves' hyperthyroidism and ophthalmopathy. That report notes: First-round RT-PCR targeting the TCR CDR3 was performed with the HTBI primer set.

This chain connects TRBV11-2 to TRBJ2-5; D is uncertain. This clonotype was sampled from a young man with Graves disease. Here the sequenced sample was peripheral blood mononuclear cells (PBMCs), taken at new diagnosis, from a patient treated with antithyroid drugs. This CDR3 reads CASSLVTLETQYF. DNA for the CDR3: TGTGCCAGCAGCTTAGTTACTCTGGAGACCCAGTACTTC.